This record looks at one T cell receptor beta chain sequence and its context. Germline-derived CDR1 and CDR2 are MGHRA and YSYEKL. This CDR3 contains 15 residues. V was cut by 4 bases and J by 3 bases, with 12 bases left in between. The method was immunoSEQ multiplex PCR; TCRdb's version includes in-frame clones alone and lacks a portion of them. Of 200,000 to 250,000 clones listed, approximately 86% were seen once; the top ten hold about 15%. The sample is drawn from a study of blood T cell repertoires in COVID-19. Turning to the study itself: Both acute and convalescent COVID-19 samples were obtained from the United States, Italy and Spain. Sample material is recorded as cDNA or gDNA derived from T cells, B-cell-depleted T cells, or PBMCs.

This TCR was recovered from a woman in her fifties or sixties with acute COVID-19. The sequenced material came from PBMCs or T cells enriched from blood (not recorded which). The chain links TRBV4-1 to TRBJ1-4; D call uncertain. CDR3 DNA sequence: TGCGCCAGCAGCCGCGGCCGAGGATCTAATGAAAAACTGTTTTTT. Translating gives CASSRGRGSNEKLFF.